This T cell receptor beta chain originates from a study of blood T cell repertoires in COVID-19 (dated by TCRdb to the early 2020s). At the level of the whole study: Samples covering the acute and convalescent phases of COVID-19 were provided by collaborators in the United States, Italy and Spain. The prospective study material was composed of cDNA or gDNA derived from T cells, B-cell-depleted T cells, or PBMCs. Subjects who had been exposed to COVID-19, were actively infected with it, or had recovered from it provided the deeply sampled blood TCRbeta repertoires that made up the dataset. The repertoires were made available in a free public database intended to serve as a resource for research on the immune response to SARS-CoV-2. Samples came from the ongoing ImmuneRACE study (first 160 participants) plus 1,254 subjects from 6 global collaborators. A de-identified subject ID, COVID-19 status, age in years and sex were almost always included in the sample metadata. Where HLA class I and class II types were available, the types were taken from metadata supplied by the sample provider, not from assay-based typing.

From V the trimming removes 2 bases and from J it removes 8 bases, while the gene matches leave 13 bases of the junction unaccounted for. The CDR3 goes from the cysteine to the phenylalanine over 16 residues. The DNA shown is the 48-base CDR3, in frame from base 1. Looking up the germline V gene (reference sequence) yields CDR1 LGHDT and CDR2 YNNKEL. TCRbeta CDR3 regions were amplified from genomic DNA using the immunoSEQ Assay, a bias-controlled multiplex PCR. Regarding the original processing steps: The number of nucleated cells in each sample was estimated from the amplification of reference gene primers within the assay. Sequence reads were collapsed and filtered to measure the absolute abundance of every unique TCRbeta CDR3 rearrangement. For each sample, productive Simpson clonality was calculated as the square root of Simpson's diversity index across productive rearrangements. TCRdb mirrors the immuneACCESS table, restricted to in-frame sequences. Some clones are absent from its copies; in checked studies, under half trace to an unresolved V gene, and the reason for the others is unknown. V, J and clone size were drawn from that table, and D and trimming were deduced from the DNA. This sample holds about 140,000 clones; about four fifths were observed only once. The ten largest clones represent just under 9% of the sample.

Whole blood was collected in K2EDTA tubes by collaborating institutions according to the institutions' own protocols. For TCRbeta analysis, collaborators shipped samples in one of three forms: frozen whole blood, isolated PBMCs, or DNA extracted from either of those sample types. Turning to this clone: Its antigen remains unidentified. The sample holds no much larger clone one base away, and base qualities are not on file.

What the authors observed across the whole study: Clinical and demographic metadata were provided uncurated, with the amount varying by source and participant.

Rearrangement joined TRBV3-1 (or the pseudogene TRBV3-2) to TRBJ1-2, and TRBD1 aligns with 8 junction nucleotides. The receptor was derived from an elderly woman in a cohort sampled during active or convalescent COVID-19. Sequenced input: peripheral blood. CDR3 sequence: CASSQQGALGSLGYTF. The DNA sequence is given as TGTGCCAGCAGCCAACAGGGGGCTTTAGGCTCATTAGGCTACACCTTC.